This T cell receptor (beta chain) stems from a study of cytomegalovirus exposure and HLA in healthy donors. General observations from the study: Later analysis identified several of the most significant clusters that appeared linked to common viral pathogens. Cytomegalovirus-associated status was assigned to 164 TCR beta chains.

Use of 60 Vbeta and 13 Jbeta primers characterized the PCR. Method: immunoSEQ multiplex PCR; TCRdb's copy keeps in-frame clones and lacks some. The data show about 73,000 clones, around 75% seen once. Regarding this clone: The antigen is undetermined.

The CDR3 sequence is 14 residues long. The germline V gene encodes CDR1 WSHSY and CDR2 SAAADI. Trimming took off 6 bases at V and 4 bases at J, with 13 bases between the two ends. Sequences were obtained from PBMCs. The chain uses TRBV10-2 and TRBJ1-5, with D uncertain. This TCR was recovered from a man in his 70s in good health and CMV-seronegative. Written as DNA, the CDR3 is TGCGCCAGCAGAGGAGCCTACGGTAATCAGCCCCAGCATTTT. As protein: CASRGAYGNQPQHF.